This T cell receptor beta chain comes out of a study of T cells in Graves' hyperthyroidism and ophthalmopathy. On the study more broadly: Peripheral blood was secured at the point of initial diagnosis, before any treatment.

Diagnosis rested on symptoms, serum thyroxine and TRAb, thyroid ultrasound, and orbital computed tomography. The study's findings and limits: The model identified upcoming ophthalmopathy a median approximately six months ahead of onset. Peripheral blood also featured most of the thyroid clonotypes expanded above 0.001.

This clonotype was detected a few times. Its antigen is unknown. RNA transcripts provided the source from which TCR beta CDR3 regions were amplified. First-round RT-PCR of the TCR CDR3 relied on the HTBI primer set. In TCRdb, the multiplex PCR reads were re-called with MiXCR into one record per CDR3 protein. Of about 770,000 distinct CDR3 sequences listed, approximately 18% were seen once; the top ten hold 16%. V was cut by 5 bases and J by 2 bases, with 12 bases left in between. This CDR3 contains 14 residues. From germline, CDR1 is MNHEY and CDR2 SVGEGT. The sequence came from a woman aged 50 to 60 with Graves' hyperthyroidism that later progressed to Graves' ophthalmopathy. The chain employs TRBV6-2 or TRBV6-3 and TRBJ2-5; TRBD1 might be the D (6 bases). Material for sequencing was blood. The CDR3 DNA is TGTGCCAGCAGTCCAGGGGATTTTCAAGAGACCCAGTACTTC. This encodes CASSPGDFQETQYF.